This TCR beta chain was found in a study of cytomegalovirus exposure and HLA in healthy donors. The study's findings and limits: Among immune exposure information, only CMV serostatus was available. Analysis performed later found about 17,000 TCR beta sequences associated with HLA alleles at 0.05 false discovery rate. Links to common viral pathogens appeared, in a later analysis, for several of the most significant clusters.

This CDR3 is built from 16 residues. V shed 5 bases and J 4 bases; nucleotides not matched to a gene: 11. Germline CDR1 SEHNR, CDR2 FQNEAQ (reference sequence). As to this clone: What it recognizes is unknown.

This PCR relied on a set of 60 Vbeta primers and 13 Jbeta primers. The method was immunoSEQ multiplex PCR; TCRdb's version includes in-frame clones alone and lacks a portion of them. The table lists about 140,000 clones, about four fifths of them singletons. J is TRBJ2-5 and V is TRBV7-9, with TRBD1 matching 9 bases. The sequenced sample was PBMCs. The receptor was isolated from a male donor in good health and CMV-seronegative. CDR3 amino acids: CASSHTGGGSGETQYF. CDR3 DNA: TGTGCCAGCAGCCATACAGGGGGCGGCTCCGGAGAGACCCAGTACTTC.